This T cell receptor beta chain was retrieved from a study of regulatory T cells in long-lasting Graves disease. Time point here: newly diagnosed GD, antithyroid drugs for less than 3 months. From PBMCs, RNA was extracted and then used to make the TCR library. The V and J ends lost 6 bases and 10 bases, in that order; junction bases with no gene match: 10. This CDR3 region has 13 residues. Germline assignment: CDR1 MDHEN and CDR2 SYDVKM. This clonotype was counted at least ten times. Investigators prepared the TCR beta libraries by applying iRepertoire HTBI primers and Arm-PCR of CDR3 regions. MiXCR, run by TCRdb on the multiplex PCR reads, gives a single entry per CDR3 protein. The sample contains some 490,000 distinct CDR3 sequences, approximately 12% of which appear only once. The sample also formed part of further work on T cells in Graves' hyperthyroidism and ophthalmopathy. That paper adds: Absent ophthalmopathy progression within 18 months defined stable Graves' hyperthyroidism.

The specimen was peripheral blood mononuclear cells (PBMCs), collected at new diagnosis, from a patient treated with antithyroid drugs. The chain employs TRBV28 and TRBJ1-1; 8 bases agree with TRBD1. This receptor was identified in a woman between 25 and 40 years old with Graves disease. CDR3 protein: CASRVEVQGVAFF. The CDR3 nucleotides read TGTGCCAGCAGAGTCGAAGTACAGGGGGTAGCTTTCTTT. Together with reference TRBV28 and TRBJ1-1, the CDR3 gives the full variable domain: DVKVTQSSRYLVKRTGEKVFLECVQDMDHENMFWYRQDPGLGLRLIYFSYDVKMKEKGDIPEGYSVSREKKERFSLILESASTNQTSMYLCASRVEVQGVAFFGQGTRLTVV.